This paragraph covers one T cell receptor beta chain sequence. In germline, CDR1 is LNHDA, CDR2 SQIVND (reference sequence). The CDR3 runs 13 residues. With 10 bases removed from V and 1 base from J, the gap between germline ends came to 13 bases. The data were produced by immunoSEQ multiplex PCR, yet TCRdb's version contains in-frame clones alone and is incomplete. Of 130,000 to 150,000 clones in the sample, 88% were seen once. These data belong to a study of blood T cell repertoires in COVID-19. The sample consisted of peripheral blood. The V and J genes are TRBV19 and TRBJ1-1, with D perhaps TRBD1 (5 bases). The TCR comes from a woman in her forties or fifties with acute or convalescent COVID-19. The CDR3 is CATLDRSNTEAFF. The CDR3 DNA follows: TGTGCCACCCTCGACAGATCGAACACTGAAGCTTTCTTT.